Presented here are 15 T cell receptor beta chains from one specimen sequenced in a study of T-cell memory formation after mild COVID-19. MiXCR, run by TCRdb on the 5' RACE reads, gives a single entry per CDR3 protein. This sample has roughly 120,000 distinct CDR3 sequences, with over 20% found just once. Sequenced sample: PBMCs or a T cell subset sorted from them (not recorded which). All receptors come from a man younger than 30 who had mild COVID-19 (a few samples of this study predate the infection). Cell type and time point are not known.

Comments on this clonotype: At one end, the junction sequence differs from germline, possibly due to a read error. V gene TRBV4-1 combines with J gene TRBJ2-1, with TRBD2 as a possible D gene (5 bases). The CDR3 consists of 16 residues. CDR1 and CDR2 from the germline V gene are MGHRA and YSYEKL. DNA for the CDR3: TGCGCCAGCACCCAATCTAGAGGACTGCCTTACAATGAGCAGTTCTTC. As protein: CASTQSRGLPYNEQFF.

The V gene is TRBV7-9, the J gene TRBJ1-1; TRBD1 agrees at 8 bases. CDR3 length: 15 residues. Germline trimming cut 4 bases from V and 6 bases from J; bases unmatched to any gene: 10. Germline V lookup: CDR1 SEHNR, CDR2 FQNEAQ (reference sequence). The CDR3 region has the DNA TGTGCCAGCAGCTCACCGGACAGGGTGGGGCCTGAAGCTTTCTTT. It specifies CASSSPDRVGPEAFF.

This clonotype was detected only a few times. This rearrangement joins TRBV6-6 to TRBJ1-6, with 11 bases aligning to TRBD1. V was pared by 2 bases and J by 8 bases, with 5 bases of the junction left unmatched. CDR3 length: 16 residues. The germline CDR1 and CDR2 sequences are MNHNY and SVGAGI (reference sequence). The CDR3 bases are TGTGCCAGCAGTTACCCCGGGACAGGGGGTGATTCACCCCTCCACTTT. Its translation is CASSYPGTGGDSPLHF.

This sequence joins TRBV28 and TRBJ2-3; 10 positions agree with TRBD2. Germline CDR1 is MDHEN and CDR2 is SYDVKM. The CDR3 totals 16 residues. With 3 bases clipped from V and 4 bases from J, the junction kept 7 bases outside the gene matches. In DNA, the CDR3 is TGTGCCAGCAGTTTTGAGAAGCGGGGGGGCCCAGATACGCAGTATTTT. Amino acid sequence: CASSFEKRGGPDTQYF.

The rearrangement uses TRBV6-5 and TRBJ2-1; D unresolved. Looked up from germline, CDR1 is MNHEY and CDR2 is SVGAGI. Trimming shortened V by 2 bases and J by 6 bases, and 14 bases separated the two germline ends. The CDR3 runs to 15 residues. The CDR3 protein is CASSYQSLGFNEQFF. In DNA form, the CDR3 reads TGTGCCAGCAGTTACCAGAGTCTGGGATTCAATGAGCAGTTCTTC.

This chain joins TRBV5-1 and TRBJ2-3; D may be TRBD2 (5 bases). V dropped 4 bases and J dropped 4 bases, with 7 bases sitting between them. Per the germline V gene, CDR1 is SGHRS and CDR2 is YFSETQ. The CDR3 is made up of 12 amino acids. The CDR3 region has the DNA TGCGCCAGCAGCCGAGGGTCAGATACGCAGTATTTT. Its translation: CASSRGSDTQYF. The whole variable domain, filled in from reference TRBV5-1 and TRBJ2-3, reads KAGVTQTPRYLIKTRGQQVTLSCSPISGHRSVSWYQQTPGQGLQFLFEYFSETQRNKGNFPGRFSGRQFSNSRSEMNVSTLELGDSALYLCASSRGSDTQYFGPGTRLTVL.

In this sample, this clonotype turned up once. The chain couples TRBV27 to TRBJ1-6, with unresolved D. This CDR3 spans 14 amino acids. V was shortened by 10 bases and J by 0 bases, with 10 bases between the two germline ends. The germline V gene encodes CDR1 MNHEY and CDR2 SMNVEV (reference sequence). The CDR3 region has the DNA TGTGCCATTGGCGTGAGCTCCTATAATTCACCCCTCCACTTT. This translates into CAIGVSSYNSPLHF.

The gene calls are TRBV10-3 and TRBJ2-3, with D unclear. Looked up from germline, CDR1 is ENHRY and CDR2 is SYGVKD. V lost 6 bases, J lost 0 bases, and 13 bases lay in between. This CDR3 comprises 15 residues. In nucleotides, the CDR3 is TGTGCCATCAGGACCGGGTGGGGTAGCACAGATACGCAGTATTTT. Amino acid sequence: CAIRTGWGSTDTQYF.

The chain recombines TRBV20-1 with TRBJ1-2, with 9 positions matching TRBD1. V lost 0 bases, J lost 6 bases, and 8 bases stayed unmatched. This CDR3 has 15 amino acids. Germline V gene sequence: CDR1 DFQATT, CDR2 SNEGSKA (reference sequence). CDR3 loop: CSARDHTQGAHGYTF. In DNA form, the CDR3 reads TGCAGTGCTAGAGACCATACACAGGGGGCCCATGGCTACACCTTC.

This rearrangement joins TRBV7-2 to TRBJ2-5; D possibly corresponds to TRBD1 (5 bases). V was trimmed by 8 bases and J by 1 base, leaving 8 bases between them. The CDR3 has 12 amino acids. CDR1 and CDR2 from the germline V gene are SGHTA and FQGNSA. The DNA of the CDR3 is TGTGCCAGCCAGGACATCCAAGAGACCCAGTACTTC. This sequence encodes CASQDIQETQYF.

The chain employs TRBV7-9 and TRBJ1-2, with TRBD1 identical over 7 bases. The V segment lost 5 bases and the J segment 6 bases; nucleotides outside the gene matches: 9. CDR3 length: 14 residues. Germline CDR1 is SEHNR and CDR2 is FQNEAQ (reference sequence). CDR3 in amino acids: CASSLGQEMNGYTF. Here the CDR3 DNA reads TGTGCCAGCAGCCTCGGACAGGAAATGAATGGCTACACCTTC.

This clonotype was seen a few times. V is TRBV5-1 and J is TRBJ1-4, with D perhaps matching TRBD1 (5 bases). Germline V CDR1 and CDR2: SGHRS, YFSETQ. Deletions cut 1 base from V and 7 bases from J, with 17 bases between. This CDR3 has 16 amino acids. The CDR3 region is CASSLYQGTRGEKLFF. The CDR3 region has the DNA TGCGCCAGCAGCTTGTATCAGGGAACCCGAGGTGAAAAACTGTTTTTT.

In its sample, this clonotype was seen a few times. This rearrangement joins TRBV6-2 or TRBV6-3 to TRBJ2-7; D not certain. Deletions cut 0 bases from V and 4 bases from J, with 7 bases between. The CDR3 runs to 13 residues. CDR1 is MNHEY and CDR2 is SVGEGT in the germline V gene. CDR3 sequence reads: CASSYSERYEQYF. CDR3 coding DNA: TGTGCCAGCAGTTACTCGGAGAGATACGAGCAGTACTTC.

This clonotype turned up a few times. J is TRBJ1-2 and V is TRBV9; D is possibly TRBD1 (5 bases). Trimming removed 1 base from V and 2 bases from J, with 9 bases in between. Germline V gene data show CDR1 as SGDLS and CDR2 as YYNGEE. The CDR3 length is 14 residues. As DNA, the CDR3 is TGTGCCAGCAGCGTATCGGGGCAGAACTATGGCTACACCTTC. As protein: CASSVSGQNYGYTF. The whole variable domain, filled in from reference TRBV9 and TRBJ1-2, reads DSGVTQTPKHLITATGQRVTLRCSPRSGDLSVYWYQQSLDQGLQFLIQYYNGEERAKGNILERFSAQQFPDLHSELNLSSLELGDSALYFCASSVSGQNYGYTFGSGTRLTVV.

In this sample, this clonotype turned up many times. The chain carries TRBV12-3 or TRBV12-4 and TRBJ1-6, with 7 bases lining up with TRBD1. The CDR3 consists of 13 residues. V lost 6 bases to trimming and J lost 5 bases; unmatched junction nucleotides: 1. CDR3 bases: TGTGCCAGCAGGACAGGGAATAATTCACCCCTCCACTTT. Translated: CASRTGNNSPLHF.